The 21 T cell receptor beta chains reported below all come from one sample, sequenced in a study of post-analysis software for immune sequencing data. Study conclusions and caveats: In patients, TRBV5-6, TRBV5-1 and TRBV20-1 belonged to five TRBV segments found more frequently than in controls.

Prepared libraries of TCR beta cDNA carried unique molecular identifiers. A single record per CDR3 protein comes from TCRdb applying MiXCR to the PCR reads. The repertoire consists of 750,000 to 900,000 distinct CDR3 sequences, with 35% to 55% occurring once and the leading ten covering roughly 4.9%. These receptors have no known antigen. Sequencing used blood. The origin of the receptors is a girl aged 5-17 years with multiple sclerosis.

The chain employs TRBV6-5 and TRBJ2-7; TRBD2 matches 9 bases. Per the germline V gene, CDR1 is MNHEY and CDR2 is SVGAGI. The junction had 10 bases not matched to a gene; V was cut back by 5 bases and J by 5 bases. The CDR3 sequence is 15 residues long. CDR3 DNA sequence: TGTGCCAGCAGTCCCATGTTTGCGGGAGGGAACGAGCAGTACTTC. Amino acids: CASSPMFAGGNEQYF.

This chain uses TRBV7-3 with TRBJ2-3; no firm D call. V was pared by 3 bases and J by 2 bases, with 12 bases between. This CDR3 is built from 15 residues. The germline V gene encodes CDR1 SGHTA and CDR2 FQGTGA. The CDR3 DNA reads TGTGCCAGCAGCTTGGTGACCGGGCCCACAGATACGCAGTATTTT. Its translation is CASSLVTGPTDTQYF.

The chain has TRBV7-3 and TRBJ2-3; 8 bases fit TRBD2. Germline-derived CDR1 and CDR2 are SGHTA and FQGTGA. CDR3 length: 17 amino acids. J lost 2 bases, V lost 0 bases, and 7 bases had no gene match. The CDR3 DNA reads TGTGCCAGCAGCTTAACGTCGGGACTAGGGTACACAGATACGCAGTATTTT. Encoded protein: CASSLTSGLGYTDTQYF.

This CDR3 reads CASSLRAGGGLEETQYF. The CDR3 DNA reads as TGTGCCAGCAGCTTGCGGGCGGGGGGCGGTTTAGAAGAGACCCAGTACTTC. The chain carries TRBV7-2 and TRBJ2-5; TRBD2 agrees at 8 bases. Germline V CDR1 and CDR2: SGHTA, FQGNSA. Trimming cost V 3 bases and J 3 bases; bases outside gene matches: 12. CDR3 size: 17 residues.

The chain is built from TRBV15 and TRBJ2-4; D uncertain. Germline lookup yields CDR1 LNHNV and CDR2 YYDKDF (reference sequence). CDR3 size: 15 residues. V was trimmed by 0 bases and J by 0 bases, leaving 6 bases between them. The CDR3 reads CATSRDDGAKNIQYF. The CDR3 nucleotides read TGTGCCACCAGCAGAGATGACGGAGCCAAAAACATTCAGTACTTC.

The chain employs TRBV14 and TRBJ1-1, with no clear D. CDR1 and CDR2 from the germline V gene are SGHDN and FVKESK. The V end lost 3 bases, the J end lost 0 bases, and 5 bases lay between the germline ends. This CDR3 has 13 amino acids. This CDR3 reads CASSHRLNTEAFF. CDR3 nucleotide sequence: TGTGCCAGCAGCCACAGGTTGAACACTGAAGCTTTCTTT.

The chain employs TRBV9 and TRBJ2-3, with 8 bases matching TRBD2. The CDR3 extends over 15 amino acids. Germline CDR1 reads SGDLS; CDR2 reads YYNGEE. After removal of 7 bases from V and 4 bases from J, the junction contained 11 bases not matched to a gene. The CDR3 DNA reads as TGTGCCAGCGGGGTTCAGCGGGAGAGAGCAGATACGCAGTATTTT. It is translated as CASGVQRERADTQYF.

This chain links TRBV30 with TRBJ1-2; D is unresolved. The CDR3 has 15 residues. Germline V gene data show CDR1 as GTSNPN and CDR2 as SVGIG (reference sequence). The V and J ends lost 1 base and 2 bases respectively, with 14 bases between them. The chain's CDR3 is CAWSAPSNVNYGYTF. The CDR3 DNA follows: TGTGCCTGGAGTGCCCCCTCAAATGTGAACTATGGCTACACCTTC.

V gene TRBV6-1 combines with J gene TRBJ2-1; D is perhaps TRBD2 (6 bases). V was shortened by 6 bases and J by 9 bases, with 24 bases between the two germline ends. CDR1 MNHNS and CDR2 SASEGT come from the germline V gene. The CDR3 has 16 residues. CDR3 in amino acids: CASRKTVRGIFGEQFF. Written as DNA, the CDR3 is TGTGCCAGCAGAAAAACGGTGCGCGGGATTTTTGGTGAGCAGTTCTTC.

Worth noting for this clonotype: Lacking the conserved final phenylalanine or tryptophan, this CDR3 likely reflects a read error. The chain recombines TRBV20-1 with TRBJ2-7, with 11 bases fitting TRBD2. With 5 bases clipped from V and 7 bases from J, the junction kept 7 bases outside the gene matches. Looked up from germline, CDR1 is DFQATT and CDR2 is SNEGSKA (reference sequence). This CDR3 contains 13 residues. The CDR3 sequence is CSASLAGAGEQYI. The CDR3 DNA reads TGCAGTGCTTCACTAGCGGGAGCTGGGGAGCAGTACATC.

The V gene is TRBV7-2, the J gene TRBJ2-5; the match to TRBD2 covers 15 bases. The CDR3 contains 17 residues. Germline V gene sequence: CDR1 SGHTA, CDR2 FQGNSA. With V trimmed by 6 bases and J by 0 bases, 5 bases remained unmatched. In DNA form, the CDR3 reads TGTGCCAGCAGTCTAGGACTAGCGGGAGGGGACCAAGAGACCCAGTACTTC. Translated, it gives CASSLGLAGGDQETQYF.

There are a few counts of this clonotype. The chain links TRBV4-3 to TRBJ2-1; D possibly uses TRBD1 or TRBD2 (5 bases each). V was shortened by 3 bases and J by 0 bases, with 15 bases between the two germline ends. The CDR3 totals 17 residues. CDR1 and CDR2 (germline): LGHNA, YSLEER. The CDR3 region has the DNA TGCGCCAGCAGCCAGGAAACGGGACCCTACTCCTACAATGAGCAGTTCTTC. Protein sequence: CASSQETGPYSYNEQFF.

This clonotype occurred a few times. The CDR3 bases are TGTGCCAGCAGTTCCGGACAGGGGAGGCAAGAGACCCAGTACTTC. Protein sequence: CASSSGQGRQETQYF. The V call is TRBV3-1, the J call TRBJ2-5, with 9 bases identical to TRBD1. V lost 6 bases, J lost 2 bases, and 7 bases stayed unmatched. This CDR3 region has 15 residues. Germline V gene sequence: CDR1 LGHDT, CDR2 YNNKEL (reference sequence).

The chain is built from TRBV5-1 and TRBJ2-7; perhaps D is TRBD1 or TRBD2 (6 bases each). Germline CDR1 reads SGHRS; CDR2 reads YFSETQ. Trimming left V 2 bases short and J 1 base short, with 22 bases between. This CDR3 spans 18 amino acids. CDR3 bases: TGCGCCAGCAGCTTCGGGGGCACCCAGGGCCTTCATTCCTACGAGCAGTACTTC. It translates to CASSFGGTQGLHSYEQYF.

This clonotype was counted a few times. The chain couples TRBV7-9 to TRBJ1-2; D uncertain. Trimming left V 0 bases short and J 1 base short, with 9 bases between. From germline, CDR1 is SEHNR and CDR2 FQNEAQ (reference sequence). This CDR3 region has 15 residues. CDR3 DNA: TGTGCCAGCAGCTTAGCGGACGGCCTTAACTATGGCTACACCTTC. Its protein product is CASSLADGLNYGYTF.

The chain has TRBV12-3 or TRBV12-4 and TRBJ2-2, with 7 bases that match TRBD1. CDR3 size: 13 residues. The J segment lost 6 bases and the V segment lost 7 bases, leaving 5 bases of the junction unmatched. The CDR3 reads CASTIQGPGELFF. For the CDR3, the DNA is TGTGCCAGCACCATACAGGGGCCCGGGGAGCTGTTTTTT.

The CDR3 DNA reads as TGTGCCAGCAGCGCGACAGGGTCGGAGACCCAGTACTTC. Translated: CASSATGSETQYF. The gene calls are TRBV9 and TRBJ2-5; 7 bases fit TRBD1. CDR1 and CDR2 (germline): SGDLS, YYNGEE. Trimming removed 3 bases from V and 5 bases from J; junction bases left unmatched: 4. The CDR3 spans 13 residues.

In its sample, this clonotype was seen a few times. The chain carries TRBV20-1 and TRBJ1-6; D is perhaps TRBD1 (5 bases). CDR3 length: 15 residues. The V end was cut by 4 bases, the J end by 4 bases, with 14 bases between. The germline V gene encodes CDR1 DFQATT and CDR2 SNEGSKA (reference sequence). CDR3 sequence reads: CSANPPGRYNSPLHF. The CDR3 region has the DNA TGCAGTGCTAACCCCCCGGGACGGTATAATTCACCCCTCCACTTT.

The rearrangement uses TRBV10-2 and TRBJ2-1, with unresolved D. The CDR3 consists of 13 residues. V was trimmed by 4 bases and J by 3 bases, leaving 7 bases between them. Germline CDR1 WSHSY, CDR2 SAAADI. The CDR3, as DNA: TGCGCCAGCAGTGGCGATCTCTACAATGAGCAGTTCTTC. This sequence encodes CASSGDLYNEQFF.

This chain uses TRBV14 with TRBJ1-2; 8 bases are a match to TRBD1. The CDR3 loop spans 13 amino acids. V trimming: 6 bases; J trimming: 4 bases; junction bases outside the gene matches: 4. Germline V gives CDR1 SGHDN, CDR2 FVKESK. The CDR3 DNA sequence: TGTGCCAGCAGGCGGACAGGGAGCTATGGCTACACCTTC. It yields the protein CASRRTGSYGYTF.

The rearrangement uses TRBV6-2 or TRBV6-3 and TRBJ2-7; 10 bases align to TRBD2. V dropped 0 bases and J dropped 7; count of bases not matched to a gene: 15. This CDR3 is built from 18 residues. CDR1 MNHEY and CDR2 SVGEGT come from the germline V gene. CDR3: CASSYSSTEREGLDEQYF. The DNA for the CDR3 is TGTGCCAGCAGTTACTCCTCAACCGAGCGGGAGGGCCTGGATGAGCAGTACTTC.